This entry lists 14 T cell receptor beta chains sequenced from one sample in a study of molecular identifiers for immune sequencing clone quantification (dated by TCRdb to 2017 to 2018). Library construction relied on PCR. The data were produced on an Illumina HiSeq 4000. TCRdb reran the public reads through fastp at Q25 and MiXCR, keeping productive beta chains. Rows are unified per CDR3 protein, each entry keeping the most common DNA and genes. This sample holds more than 300,000 distinct CDR3 sequences; about a fifth were observed only once. The top ten hold roughly 0.86% of the sample. What was sequenced was naive CD8+ T cells from blood, with Jurkat cell RNA spiked in. The sample's cell subset or site, from its label and the paper: FACS-sorted CD8+CD4-CCR7+CD45RA+ naive T cells. Receptor source: a human donor in good health. Some libraries in this study had Jurkat cell RNA spiked in.

Points on this clonotype: Being one base from a much bigger clone, this may be a read error. The chain joins TRBV9 to TRBJ2-3, with TRBD1 matching 8 bases. The CDR3 loop spans 16 amino acids. CDR1 is SGDLS, CDR2 YYNGEE, per germline. CDR3: CASSARTGPSTDTRYF. Here the CDR3 DNA reads TGTGCCAGCAGCGCCCGGACAGGGCCGAGCACAGATACGCGGTATTTT.

This clonotype was counted between two and nine times. The CDR3 DNA reads as TGTGCCAGCAGTGCGGCTACGATCTCCTACGAGCAGTACTTC. It encodes CASSAATISYEQYF. The chain uses TRBV2 and TRBJ2-7; D not resolved. In germline, CDR1 is SNHLY, CDR2 FYNNEI. V lost 4 bases and J 0 bases, leaving 10 bases between the germline ends. The CDR3 totals 14 residues.

Worth noting for this clonotype: Since a much larger clone is just one base distant, this may be a read error. The genes are TRBV20-1 and TRBJ1-1; TRBD1 is a possible D gene (5 bases). There are 15 residues in the CDR3. Germline V CDR1 and CDR2: DFQATT, SNEGSKA (reference sequence). Trimming stripped 0 bases from V and 2 bases from J, with 13 bases between. Here the CDR3 reads CSARDFGTANTEAFF. CDR3 in DNA: TGCAGTGCTAGAGATTTTGGGACCGCAAACACTGAAGCTTTCTTT.

This chain joins TRBV4-3 and TRBJ1-4; D uncertain. The V gene lost 0 bases and the J gene lost 5 bases, with 13 bases spanning the gap. There are 16 residues in the CDR3. The V gene's germline CDR1 is LGHNA and CDR2 YSLEER. Written as DNA, the CDR3 is TGCGCCAGCAGCCAAGATTATTTAGGAGCGAATGAAAAACTGTTTTTT. Residues: CASSQDYLGANEKLFF.

In its sample, this clonotype was seen many times. The chain couples TRBV27 to TRBJ2-7; possibly TRBD2 for D (5 bases). This CDR3 contains 12 residues. Per the germline V gene, CDR1 is MNHEY and CDR2 is SMNVEV (reference sequence). V was pared by 4 bases and J by 5 bases, with 9 bases between. In nucleotides, the CDR3 is TGTGCCAGCAGTTACGGGGAACACGAGCAGTACTTC. This translates into CASSYGEHEQYF.

Many counts were recorded for this clonotype. V usage is TRBV19 and J usage is TRBJ2-1; tentative D call: TRBD1 (5 bases). There are 17 residues in the CDR3. CDR1 and CDR2 from the germline V gene are LNHDA and SQIVND (reference sequence). Trimming shortened V by 0 bases and J by 0 bases, and 12 bases separated the two germline ends. The DNA of the CDR3 is TGTGCCAGTAGTATAGATTCAGGGCTCTACTCCTACAATGAGCAGTTCTTC. Translated, it gives CASSIDSGLYSYNEQFF.

This clonotype appeared a few times. This sequence joins TRBV20-1 and TRBJ1-5, with a possible D match to TRBD1 (6 bases). The germline V gene encodes CDR1 DFQATT and CDR2 SNEGSKA (reference sequence). CDR3 length: 15 residues. V lost 0 bases and J 6 bases, leaving 15 bases between the germline ends. The CDR3 here is CSAREGRGWGQPQHF. The CDR3 DNA follows: TGCAGTGCTAGAGAGGGCAGGGGTTGGGGTCAGCCCCAGCATTTT.

Remarks on this clonotype: Since a much larger clone is just one base distant, this may be a read error. This chain connects TRBV5-1 to TRBJ1-6; tentative D call: TRBD1 (5 bases). Germline V CDR1 and CDR2: SGHRS, YFSETQ. This CDR3 spans 13 amino acids. Deletions cut 6 bases from V and 10 bases from J, with 14 bases between. The DNA of the CDR3 is TGCGCCAGCAACGGAACAGGACGATCACCCCTCCACTTT. Protein product: CASNGTGRSPLHF.

This clonotype was observed many times. V and J are TRBV5-4 and TRBJ1-1; D is ambiguous. CDR1 and CDR2 from the germline V gene are SGHNT and YYREEE (reference sequence). The CDR3 has 11 residues. V was clipped by 6 bases and J by 3 bases, with 6 bases between them. In DNA form, the CDR3 reads TGTGCCAGCATCGCGGACACTGAAGCTTTCTTT. It is translated as CASIADTEAFF.

In the case of this clonotype: A much more abundant neighbour one base away suggests this may be a read error. CDR3 sequence (DNA): TGTGCCAGCAAAATGGAGGGGGGAAGTACTGGAGCTTTCTTT. Translated: CASKMEGGSTGAFF. The V and J genes are TRBV19 and TRBJ1-1; D is perhaps TRBD1 (6 bases). Germline V lookup: CDR1 LNHDA, CDR2 SQIVND (reference sequence). This CDR3 comprises 14 residues.

This clonotype was counted many times. This chain joins TRBV13 and TRBJ1-5; unclear D gene. V was pared by 4 bases and J by 6 bases, with 13 bases between. The CDR3 is 14 residues long. Germline V lookup: CDR1 PRHDT, CDR2 FYEKMQ (reference sequence). The CDR3 reads CASSWGGPGQPQHF. CDR3 DNA: TGTGCCAGCAGCTGGGGTGGGCCCGGTCAGCCCCAGCATTTT.

This clonotype was observed a handful of times. The rearrangement joins TRBV10-2 to TRBJ2-4, with TRBD1 matching over 7 bases. With 4 bases clipped from V and 4 bases from J, the junction kept 10 bases outside the gene matches. The CDR3 covers 16 residues. Germline V gene sequence: CDR1 WSHSY, CDR2 SAAADI. The CDR3 loop reads CASSGSQGPAKNIQYF. In nucleotides, the CDR3 is TGCGCCAGCAGTGGGTCACAGGGGCCGGCGAAAAACATTCAGTACTTC.

Points on this clonotype: A read error may be the cause here, since a much bigger clone is one base away. The gene calls are TRBV5-6 and TRBJ2-1; 7 bases agree with TRBD1. This CDR3 contains 15 residues. The germline CDR1 and CDR2 sequences are SGHDT and YYEEEE. The CDR3 loop reads CASSQGQYSYNAQFF. The DNA of the CDR3 is TGTGCCAGCAGCCAGGGACAGTACTCCTACAATGCGCAGTTCTTC.

The chain carries TRBV4-1 and TRBJ1-5; D might be TRBD1 (5 bases). Trimming stripped 8 bases from V and 3 bases from J, with 17 bases between. In germline, CDR1 is MGHRA, CDR2 YSYEKL. This CDR3 region has 15 residues. The CDR3 region has the DNA TGCGCCAGCTGTCAGACAACAGGCCCCAATCAGCCCCAGCATTTT. Protein sequence: CASCQTTGPNQPQHF.